These T cell receptor beta chains were read from a single sample in a study of T cell changes during pregnancy in multiple sclerosis. The table came from immunoSEQ multiplex PCR; TCRdb's copy has only in-frame clones and leaves some out. The sample holds under 90,000 clones, roughly 92% seen once. The specimen was peripheral blood, collected after pregnancy. The receptor set was obtained from a female donor in good health, enrolled as a control in a pregnancy study. CDR3s include the opening cysteine and the closing phenylalanine or tryptophan. Each record gives: V gene, D gene, J gene, clone size, CDR3 protein, CDR3 DNA. D genes are given only for firm matches. Only part of the rows carry a size: once, few, many, or a class if the clone is expanded.

V gene: TRBV11-3
D gene: TRBD2
J gene: TRBJ2-7
clone size: once
CDR3 protein: CASSLSSGSYEQYF
CDR3 DNA: TGTGCCAGCAGCTTAAGTAGCGGGAGTTACGAGCAGTACTTC

V gene: TRBV28
D gene: TRBD2
J gene: TRBJ2-5
clone size: -
CDR3 protein: CASSIAGVLQETQYF
CDR3 DNA: TGTGCCAGCAGTATAGCGGGGGTACTACAAGAGACCCAGTACTTC

V gene: TRBV27
D gene: TRBD2
J gene: TRBJ2-1
clone size: -
CDR3 protein: CASSLRGTLAGGPYNEQFF
CDR3 DNA: TGTGCCAGCAGTTTGAGGGGTACTTTAGCGGGGGGGCCGTACAATGAGCAGTTCTTC

V gene: TRBV19
D gene: TRBD1
J gene: TRBJ1-6
clone size: few
CDR3 protein: CASSGTGVINSPLHF
CDR3 DNA: TGTGCCAGCTCCGGGACAGGGGTAATAAATTCACCCCTCCACTTT

V gene: TRBV28
D gene: -
J gene: TRBJ2-1
clone size: -
CDR3 protein: CASSWRTLINNEQFF
CDR3 DNA: TGTGCCAGCAGTTGGAGGACCCTCATCAACAATGAGCAGTTCTTC

V gene: TRBV29-1
D gene: TRBD2
J gene: TRBJ2-3
clone size: -
CDR3 protein: CSAGLGSGDWADTQYF
CDR3 DNA: TGCAGCGCCGGACTAGGAAGCGGGGATTGGGCAGATACGCAGTATTTT

V gene: TRBV5-1
D gene: TRBD2
J gene: TRBJ2-2
clone size: -
CDR3 protein: CASRFSLADTGELFF
CDR3 DNA: TGCGCCAGCCGCTTCAGTCTAGCGGACACCGGGGAGCTGTTTTTT

V gene: TRBV6-5
D gene: TRBD1
J gene: TRBJ2-7
clone size: -
CDR3 protein: CASGRTGTTYEQYF
CDR3 DNA: TGTGCCAGCGGGCGGACAGGGACCACCTACGAGCAGTACTTC

V gene: TRBV28
D gene: -
J gene: TRBJ1-4
clone size: -
CDR3 protein: CASSPHARDYNEKLFF
CDR3 DNA: TGTGCCAGCAGTCCACACGCCAGGGACTATAATGAAAAACTGTTTTTT

V gene: TRBV5-1
D gene: -
J gene: TRBJ2-1
clone size: -
CDR3 protein: CASSLAGGGPNEQFF
CDR3 DNA: TGCGCCAGCAGCTTGGCGGGGGGCGGGCCCAATGAGCAGTTCTTC

V gene: TRBV5-6
D gene: TRBD2
J gene: TRBJ2-1
clone size: -
CDR3 protein: CASSTLAGAYSSYNEQFF
CDR3 DNA: TGTGCCAGCAGCACACTAGCGGGGGCCTACAGCTCCTACAATGAGCAGTTCTTC

V gene: TRBV10-1
D gene: -
J gene: TRBJ1-5
clone size: -
CDR3 protein: CASSEFSCYSNQPQHF
CDR3 DNA: TGCGCCAGCAGTGAGTTTTCCTGTTATAGCAATCAGCCCCAGCATTTT

V gene: TRBV5-1
D gene: TRBD1
J gene: TRBJ1-4
clone size: -
CDR3 protein: CASMPGQGHEKLFF
CDR3 DNA: TGCGCCAGCATGCCGGGACAGGGTCACGAAAAACTGTTTTTT

V gene: TRBV10-3
D gene: TRBD1
J gene: TRBJ1-1
clone size: few
CDR3 protein: CAISDGTENTEAFF
CDR3 DNA: TGTGCCATCAGTGACGGGACAGAAAACACTGAAGCTTTCTTT

V gene: TRBV2
D gene: -
J gene: TRBJ2-3
clone size: -
CDR3 protein: CASRQRLDSTDTQYF
CDR3 DNA: TGTGCCAGCAGGCAAAGACTAGATAGCACAGATACGCAGTATTTT

V gene: TRBV27
D gene: TRBD2
J gene: TRBJ2-1
clone size: -
CDR3 protein: CASSLRGGNEQFF
CDR3 DNA: TGTGCCAGCAGTCTGAGGGGAGGGAATGAGCAGTTCTTC

V gene: TRBV18
D gene: -
J gene: TRBJ1-4
clone size: -
CDR3 protein: CASSPETGRLKLFF
CDR3 DNA: TGTGCCAGCTCACCAGAGACAGGTCGTCTAAAACTGTTTTTT

V gene: TRBV6-5
D gene: -
J gene: TRBJ1-4
clone size: once
CDR3 protein: CASSYSGRVGEKLFF
CDR3 DNA: TGTGCCAGCAGTTACTCGGGCAGGGTGGGTGAAAAACTGTTTTTT

V gene: TRBV5-1
D gene: -
J gene: TRBJ2-3
clone size: -
CDR3 protein: CASSLGGTVADTQYF
CDR3 DNA: TGCGCCAGCAGCTTGGGAGGTACCGTGGCAGATACGCAGTATTTT

V gene: TRBV5-4
D gene: TRBD1
J gene: TRBJ2-4
clone size: -
CDR3 protein: CASSLYAGGVDIQYF
CDR3 DNA: TGTGCCAGCAGCTTGTATGCAGGGGGCGTGGACATTCAGTACTTC

V gene: TRBV28
D gene: -
J gene: TRBJ1-1
clone size: -
CDR3 protein: CASSSPLFIVVDTEAFF
CDR3 DNA: TGTGCCAGCAGTTCCCCACTCTTTATAGTGGTGGACACTGAAGCTTTCTTT

V gene: TRBV5-6
D gene: -
J gene: TRBJ2-5
clone size: -
CDR3 protein: CASSLNGETQYF
CDR3 DNA: TGTGCCAGCAGCTTGAACGGTGAGACCCAGTACTTC

V gene: TRBV10-3
D gene: -
J gene: TRBJ1-5
clone size: once
CDR3 protein: CATTTDYSNQPQHF
CDR3 DNA: TGTGCCACTACCACAGATTATAGCAATCAGCCCCAGCATTTT

V gene: TRBV5-6
D gene: TRBD2
J gene: TRBJ2-1
clone size: once
CDR3 protein: CASSRSAGGPVNEQFF
CDR3 DNA: TGTGCCAGCAGCCGGTCCGCGGGAGGGCCCGTCAATGAGCAGTTCTTC

V gene: TRBV5-4
D gene: -
J gene: TRBJ1-2
clone size: -
CDR3 protein: CASSLGRAEDYGYTF
CDR3 DNA: TGTGCCAGCAGCTTGGGCAGGGCTGAGGACTATGGCTACACCTTC

V gene: TRBV28
D gene: -
J gene: TRBJ1-5
clone size: -
CDR3 protein: CASGLHVVGSMDTQPQHF
CDR3 DNA: TGTGCCAGCGGACTCCATGTGGTGGGCAGCATGGATACTCAGCCCCAGCATTTT

V gene: TRBV30
D gene: -
J gene: TRBJ2-1
clone size: -
CDR3 protein: CAGGGPYNEQFF
CDR3 DNA: TGTGCCGGGGGGGGGCCGTACAATGAGCAGTTCTTC

V gene: TRBV7-2
D gene: TRBD1
J gene: TRBJ1-6
clone size: -
CDR3 protein: CASSLQGQGNSPLHF
CDR3 DNA: TGTGCCAGCAGCTTACAGGGACAGGGGAATTCACCCCTCCACTTT

V gene: TRBV11-2
D gene: TRBD2
J gene: TRBJ2-5
clone size: -
CDR3 protein: CASSLAWRGDQETQYF
CDR3 DNA: TGTGCCAGCAGCTTAGCTTGGCGGGGGGACCAAGAGACCCAGTACTTC

V gene: TRBV28
D gene: TRBD2
J gene: TRBJ2-1
clone size: -
CDR3 protein: CASSLSGGGYNEQFF
CDR3 DNA: TGTGCCAGCAGTTTATCTGGCGGGGGATACAATGAGCAGTTCTTC

V gene: TRBV27
D gene: TRBD1
J gene: TRBJ1-2
clone size: -
CDR3 protein: CASSLGQGESAGWGYTF
CDR3 DNA: TGTGCCAGCAGTCTAGGACAGGGGGAGAGCGCGGGTTGGGGCTACACCTTC

V gene: TRBV10-2
D gene: TRBD2
J gene: TRBJ2-1
clone size: -
CDR3 protein: CASRVTSGGVGEQFF
CDR3 DNA: TGCGCCAGCAGAGTCACTAGCGGGGGGGTAGGGGAGCAGTTCTTC

V gene: TRBV7-9
D gene: -
J gene: TRBJ1-4
clone size: -
CDR3 protein: CASSLEVMRESLFF
CDR3 DNA: TGTGCCAGCAGCTTAGAGGTGATGAGGGAGTCACTGTTTTTT

V gene: TRBV27
D gene: -
J gene: TRBJ1-1
clone size: -
CDR3 protein: CASSFTVNTEAFF
CDR3 DNA: TGTGCCAGCAGTTTCACGGTGAACACTGAAGCTTTCTTT

V gene: TRBV11-2
D gene: -
J gene: TRBJ2-3
clone size: -
CDR3 protein: CASSLGLLGSTDTQYF
CDR3 DNA: TGTGCCAGCAGCTTAGGGCTCCTAGGCAGCACAGATACGCAGTATTTT

V gene: TRBV11-1
D gene: -
J gene: TRBJ2-3
clone size: -
CDR3 protein: CASSPRTGITDTQYF
CDR3 DNA: TGTGCCAGCAGCCCACGAACAGGGATCACAGATACGCAGTATTTT

V gene: TRBV19
D gene: -
J gene: TRBJ1-1
clone size: -
CDR3 protein: CASSRNTGYGTEAFF
CDR3 DNA: TGTGCCAGTAGCCGTAATACAGGGTACGGCACTGAAGCTTTCTTT